These T cell receptor beta chains were read from a single sample in a study of CD8 T cells in Susac syndrome. TCRdb re-called the immunoSEQ multiplex PCR reads with MiXCR, one entry per CDR3 protein. The sample carries 110,000 or so distinct CDR3 sequences, roughly 95% recorded once. What was sequenced was CD4+ T cells from PBMCs. The source is a human donor in good health. Both conserved end residues are trimmed from each CDR3.

TRBJ2-3,TRBV19,ASSDWTGPDTQY
TRBJ2-2,TRBV5-6,ASSLDRSNTGELF
TRBJ2-5,TRBV9,ASSRTSGGAQTQY
TRBJ2-5,TRBV20-1,SARELAGAETQY
TRBJ1-2,TRBV19,ASSSTRNYGYT
TRBJ2-7,TRBV12-3/TRBV12-4,ASTPQGSYEQY
TRBJ2-4,TRBV5-8,ASGANTVAKNIQY
TRBJ2-2,TRBV4-1,ASSQGFIYTGELF
TRBJ2-3,TRBV20-1,SATSGGSTTDTQY
TRBJ1-6,TRBV3-1,ASSQGEVTPGNSPLH
TRBJ2-2,TRBV29-1,SVERADRSGELF
TRBJ2-4,TRBV12-3/TRBV12-4,ASSPEQGAKNIQY
TRBJ2-6,TRBV7-2,ASSIPQGANVLT
TRBJ1-1,TRBV5-4,ASSSGQNTEAF
TRBJ2-5,TRBV10-3,AISLAGRVETQY
TRBJ1-1,TRBV7-9,ASSPGTGNRINTEAF
TRBJ2-3,TRBV3-1,ASSQGIGLHTDTQY
TRBJ2-2,TRBV5-1,ASSLEPSNTGELF
TRBJ2-3,TRBV7-9,ASSANRGRSSTDTQY
TRBJ1-5,TRBV7-6,ASSSQIGNQPQH
TRBJ1-5,TRBV12-3/TRBV12-4,ASSLGGGRNQPQH
TRBJ2-3,TRBV29-1,SVDRSPGDTQY
TRBJ1-5,TRBV7-6,ASSSQENQPQH
TRBJ1-6,TRBV2,AIAGTVDSPLH
TRBJ2-3,TRBV2,ASRLDWSDTQY
TRBJ2-3,TRBV2,ASNGRGTDTQY
TRBJ2-5,TRBV7-2,ASSLNRGQETQY
TRBJ2-2,TRBV9,ASSGMGTNTGELF
TRBJ1-1,TRBV27,ASFAWEDTEAF
TRBJ2-7,TRBV30,AWSVVREGVEQY
TRBJ1-6,TRBV27,ASRSLEGGYNSPLH
TRBJ2-2,TRBV2,ASRADRVGTGELF
TRBJ2-5,TRBV5-1,ASSLGASGSETQY
TRBJ1-1,TRBV6-5,ATLWTGEAF
TRBJ2-7,TRBV10-3,AISENGQGDEQY
TRBJ2-7,TRBV2,ASSTASYEQY
TRBJ2-7,TRBV7-9,ASSPGLAPYEQY
TRBJ1-1,TRBV27,ARGQGERNTEAF
TRBJ2-3,TRBV6-1,ASRTGRTPSTDTQY
TRBJ2-1,TRBV5-6,ASSLDRVSYNEQF
TRBJ2-2,TRBV2,ASRWTGGTGELF
TRBJ2-7,TRBV20-1,SARVRRQGWSEQY
TRBJ1-5,TRBV30,AWSVQGWYGQPQH
TRBJ2-3,TRBV3-1,ASSQELGTQY
TRBJ2-2,TRBV15,ATSRARENTGELF
TRBJ2-1,TRBV5-6,ASSLGEGGAVYNEQF
TRBJ2-4,TRBV5-6,ASSPRGTGRYIQY
TRBJ2-7,TRBV7-9,ASSPVRGQGDYEQY
TRBJ2-2,TRBV18,ASSTGGGSGELF
TRBJ2-1,TRBV7-9,ASSLVGNEQF
TRBJ2-4,TRBV7-9,ASSSLIQDLAKNIQY
TRBJ1-2,TRBV12-3/TRBV12-4,ASSSGYGYT
TRBJ1-2,TRBV29-1,SVEGLSSSGYT
TRBJ2-3,TRBV7-9,ASSSTYSTDTQY
TRBJ2-7,TRBV5-1,ASSLGQAAYEQY
TRBJ2-2,TRBV9,ASGRRGGATGELF
TRBJ2-3,TRBV27,ASSLGLADTDTQY
TRBJ2-3,TRBV24-1,ATSDSTGGADTQY
TRBJ2-6,TRBV12-3/TRBV12-4,ASSWAGGANVLT